This T cell receptor beta chain was sequenced in a study of identical twins. MiXCR was run by TCRdb on the 5' RACE reads, yielding one entry per CDR3 protein. The sample yields 520,000 or so distinct CDR3 sequences, approximately 22% seen once. Concerning this clonotype: Its target is unknown.

Study findings and constraints: Zero-insertion findings could be partly confounded by invariant cells (MAIT and iNKT cells).

This CDR3 spans 14 amino acids. Germline-derived CDR1 and CDR2 are DFQATT and SNEGSKA (reference sequence). J lost 3 bases, V lost 4 bases, and 8 bases had no gene match. A further study also used this sample, focusing on T cells expressing NK-cell markers. This second report adds: Sorted T-cell subsets CD3+CD56+NKG2C+, CD3+CD56+NKG2C- and CD3+CD56-NKG2C+ were TCR beta-sequenced. Expanded clones of NKG2C+ T cells had an unclear HCMV specificity.

V gene TRBV20-1 combines with J gene TRBJ2-7, with TRBD1 identical over 8 bases. Sequencing was carried out using CD4+ T cells sorted from blood. The TCR was taken from a woman younger than 30 in good health. CDR3 region: CSATLRTGNYEQYF. The CDR3 bases are TGCAGTGCTACACTTCGGACAGGGAACTACGAGCAGTACTTC.